These 28 T cell receptor beta chains were sequenced from one sample in a study of blood T cell repertoires in COVID-19. Profiling relied on immunoSEQ multiplex PCR, and the TCRdb table lists in-frame clones only, not all of them. The data show approximately 150,000 clones, more than 60% seen once. Sequencing was done on a sample of peripheral blood. The receptor source for this set is a woman aged 55-70 years with acute or convalescent COVID-19.

The V call is TRBV23-1, the J call TRBJ2-7; D perhaps matches TRBD2 (5 bases). TRBV23-1 is labeled an ORF, and its function is uncertain. The ends were cut back, 1 base at V and 2 bases at J, with 15 bases in the middle. This CDR3 contains 16 residues. The CDR3 protein is CASSQYQCGSTYEQYF. CDR3 nucleotides: TGCGCCAGCAGTCAATACCAGTGCGGGTCTACCTACGAGCAGTACTTC.

Turning to this clone: The identical CDR3 is also encoded by other nucleotide sequences in the sample. The CDR3 DNA reads as TGTGCCAGCAGTTTAGGCGAAAAACTGTTTTTT. Translation: CASSLGEKLFF. The rearrangement joins TRBV28 to TRBJ1-4; D gene uncertain. CDR3 size: 11 residues. Germline values: CDR1 MDHEN, CDR2 SYDVKM. Trimming stripped 2 bases from V and 8 bases from J, with 3 bases between.

The rearrangement uses TRBV5-1 and TRBJ2-2; TRBD2 aligns across 13 bases. The length of the CDR3 is 17 residues. J lost 4 bases, V lost 2 bases, and 5 bases had no gene match. Germline V gene data show CDR1 as SGHRS and CDR2 as YFSETQ. The CDR3 DNA reads TGCGCCAGCAGCTTAAGAACTAGCGGGAGGGCCACCGGGGAGCTGTTTTTT. It specifies CASSLRTSGRATGELFF.

This sequence joins TRBV28 and TRBJ1-1; D is perhaps TRBD1 (5 bases). CDR3 size: 14 residues. Trimming left V 5 bases short and J 4 bases short, with 14 bases between. Germline-derived CDR1 and CDR2 are MDHEN and SYDVKM. CDR3 in DNA: TGTGCCAGCAGTCCCGCGGGGGAAGTCACTGAAGCTTTCTTT. As protein: CASSPAGEVTEAFF.

The genes are TRBV28 and TRBJ1-1; 7 bases line up with TRBD1. The CDR3 covers 14 residues. After removal of 6 bases from V and 1 base from J, the junction contained 5 bases not matched to a gene. Germline assignment: CDR1 MDHEN and CDR2 SYDVKM. In nucleotides, the CDR3 is TGTGCCAGCAGCAAGACAGGGACGAACACTGAAGCTTTCTTT. It specifies CASSKTGTNTEAFF. The variable domain in full, completed from reference TRBV28 and TRBJ1-1, reads DVKVTQSSRYLVKRTGEKVFLECVQDMDHENMFWYRQDPGLGLRLIYFSYDVKMKEKGDIPEGYSVSREKKERFSLILESASTNQTSMYLCASSKTGTNTEAFFGQGTRLTVV.

The gene calls are TRBV10-3 and TRBJ2-1; 13 bases line up with TRBD2. Germline V gene sequence: CDR1 ENHRY, CDR2 SYGVKD. The V gene end was trimmed by 4 bases and the J gene end by 7 bases; junction bases not matched to a gene: 16. This CDR3 is 19 amino acids long. The CDR3 loop reads CAISARTSGSGGGRNEQFF. The CDR3 DNA reads as TGTGCCATCAGTGCCCGGACTAGCGGGAGCGGTGGTGGTCGGAATGAGCAGTTCTTC.

This clone was seen a handful of times. The chain has TRBV5-1 and TRBJ1-1, with 9 bases identical to TRBD1. The V gene's germline CDR1 is SGHRS and CDR2 YFSETQ. Trimming at V came to 0 bases and at J to 0 bases, leaving 15 bases not matched to a gene. The CDR3 contains 20 residues. Written as DNA, the CDR3 is TGCGCCAGCAGCTTGGCCAGGAGGGACAGGGTTACAAAGATGAACACTGAAGCTTTCTTT. It encodes CASSLARRDRVTKMNTEAFF.

The chain recombines TRBV11-2 with TRBJ1-2; possible D gene TRBD1, 6 bases. Germline V CDR1 and CDR2: SGHAT, FQNNGV. V lost 5 bases, J lost 4 bases, and 17 bases lay in between. This CDR3 comprises 15 residues. The CDR3 DNA is TGTGCCAGCAGCCCCTGGACAGTGGACGGCTATGGCTACACCTTC. It is translated as CASSPWTVDGYGYTF.

Here the CDR3 reads CASGPGLAGTQYF. CDR3 coding DNA: TGTGCTAGTGGTCCCGGACTAGCTGGGACCCAGTACTTC. The rearrangement uses TRBV12-5 and TRBJ2-5; 8 bases are shared with TRBD2. The V and J ends lost 5 bases and 7 bases, in that order; junction bases with no gene match: 6. Per germline, CDR1 LGHNT and CDR2 FRNRAP. There are 13 residues in the CDR3.

The V gene is TRBV29-1, the J gene TRBJ2-3; possibly TRBD2 for D (5 bases). Germline V gene data show CDR1 as SQVTM and CDR2 as ANQGSEA. Deletions cut 3 bases from V and 4 bases from J, with 8 bases between. This CDR3 region has 12 residues. DNA for the CDR3: TGCAGCGTTGATATCGGGGCAGATACGCAGTATTTT. Encoded protein: CSVDIGADTQYF.

This clone was found once. The rearrangement links TRBV28 to TRBJ1-5; D may be TRBD1 (5 bases). Trimming took off 8 bases at V and 1 base at J, with 9 bases between the two ends. CDR1 and CDR2 from the germline V gene are MDHEN and SYDVKM. CDR3 length: 13 amino acids. The CDR3 sequence is CASSDSSNQPQHF. In DNA, the CDR3 is TGTGCCAGCTCAGACAGCAGCAATCAGCCCCAGCATTTT. Based on the CDR3 plus reference TRBV28 and TRBJ1-5, the full variable domain is DVKVTQSSRYLVKRTGEKVFLECVQDMDHENMFWYRQDPGLGLRLIYFSYDVKMKEKGDIPEGYSVSREKKERFSLILESASTNQTSMYLCASSDSSNQPQHFGDGTRLSIL.

The chain employs TRBV5-4 and TRBJ1-2; D gene unclear. The CDR3 has 13 residues. Germline loops: CDR1 SGHNT, CDR2 YYREEE (reference sequence). With 0 bases removed from V and 7 bases from J, the gap between germline ends came to 10 bases. The CDR3 protein is CASSLELATGYTF. CDR3 DNA: TGTGCCAGCAGCTTGGAGCTAGCGACTGGCTACACCTTC. The whole variable domain, filled in from reference TRBV5-4 and TRBJ1-2, reads ETGVTQSPTHLIKTRGQQVTLRCSSQSGHNTVSWYQQALGQGPQFIFQYYREEENGRGNFPPRFSGLQFPNYSSELNVNALELDDSALYLCASSLELATGYTFGSGTRLTVV.

To note about this clone: At the DNA level, this CDR3 is encoded by other sequences in the same sample as well. CDR3 coding DNA: TGTGCCAGCAGTCCGGGGGTGAACACTGAAGCTTTCTTT. Translated, it gives CASSPGVNTEAFF. V usage is TRBV28 and J usage is TRBJ1-1, with D tentatively TRBD1 (5 bases). The CDR3 has 13 residues. Germline CDR1 MDHEN, CDR2 SYDVKM. The V end lost 5 bases, the J end lost 0 bases, and 7 bases lay between the germline ends. Full variable domain (rest looked up from reference TRBV28 and TRBJ1-1): DVKVTQSSRYLVKRTGEKVFLECVQDMDHENMFWYRQDPGLGLRLIYFSYDVKMKEKGDIPEGYSVSREKKERFSLILESASTNQTSMYLCASSPGVNTEAFFGQGTRLTVV.

V gene TRBV6-9 combines with J gene TRBJ2-4; 9 bases match TRBD2. This CDR3 is 19 amino acids long. With 0 bases clipped from V and 3 bases from J, the junction kept 12 bases outside the gene matches. Germline-derived CDR1 and CDR2 are MNHGY and SVAAGI. The CDR3 is CASSYSEKEREAYKNIQYF. The CDR3 nucleotides are TGTGCCAGCAGTTATTCTGAAAAAGAGCGGGAGGCTTACAAAAACATTCAGTACTTC.

The chain carries TRBV7-8 and TRBJ1-6, with D tentatively TRBD1 (5 bases). Germline values: CDR1 SGHVS, CDR2 FQNEAQ. The CDR3 has 16 residues. V was trimmed by 3 bases and J by 7 bases, leaving 16 bases between them. CDR3 region: CASSFGWGEGNSPLHF. The CDR3 DNA sequence: TGTGCCAGCAGCTTCGGATGGGGCGAAGGGAATTCACCCCTCCACTTT.

The V and J genes are TRBV6-5 and TRBJ1-5; the D gene is possibly TRBD1 (6 bases). CDR3 size: 15 residues. V was trimmed by 5 bases and J by 4 bases, leaving 15 bases between them. In germline, CDR1 is MNHEY, CDR2 SVGAGI. CDR3 DNA: TGTGCCAGCAGTACCGGGACAAATCAAAATCAGCCCCAGCATTTT. As protein: CASSTGTNQNQPQHF.

This clone was seen at least ten times. V is TRBV2 and J is TRBJ2-1, with 13 bases that match TRBD2. CDR1 is SNHLY, CDR2 FYNNEI, per germline. The CDR3 has 15 amino acids. The trim removed 4 bases at V and 7 bases at J, leaving 4 bases unmatched. CDR3 protein: CASSVGTSGENEQFF. The CDR3 DNA follows: TGTGCCAGCAGTGTCGGGACTAGCGGGGAAAATGAGCAGTTCTTC.

The genes are TRBV15 and TRBJ2-1; D possibly corresponds to TRBD2 (5 bases). This CDR3 region has 16 residues. Trimming cost V 3 bases and J 4 bases, with 16 bases left between them. CDR1 LNHNV and CDR2 YYDKDF come from the germline V gene (reference sequence). CDR3 sequence reads: CATSRPDSRGYNEQFF. For the CDR3, the DNA is TGTGCCACCAGCAGGCCCGATTCCCGCGGGTACAATGAGCAGTTCTTC. The full variable domain, completed using reference TRBV15 and TRBJ2-1, is DAMVIQNPRYQVTQFGKPVTLSCSQTLNHNVMYWYQQKSSQAPKLLFHYYDKDFNNEADTPDNFQSRRPNTSFCFLDIRSPGLGDTAMYLCATSRPDSRGYNEQFFGPGTRLTVL.

CDR3 DNA: TGCAGTGCTAGTGGTATCCAGGGGCATGGCTACACCTTC. Protein product: CSASGIQGHGYTF. The rearrangement uses TRBV20-1 and TRBJ1-2, with D perhaps TRBD1 (6 bases). Germline values: CDR1 DFQATT, CDR2 SNEGSKA (reference sequence). CDR3 length equals 13 residues. Trimming left V 3 bases short and J 6 bases short, with 14 bases between.

In this sample, this clone turned up a few times. This chain connects TRBV6-1 to TRBJ1-2, with D unresolved. The CDR3 loop spans 18 amino acids. V was clipped by 0 bases and J by 1 base, with 18 bases between them. The germline CDR1 and CDR2 sequences are MNHNS and SASEGT. CDR3 loop: CASSEAMEKLSFNYGYTF. DNA of the CDR3: TGTGCCAGCAGTGAAGCGATGGAGAAACTTTCCTTTAACTATGGCTACACCTTC.

This clone was detected ten times or more. Other DNA variants within this sample encode the same CDR3. The rearrangement uses TRBV19 and TRBJ2-7; the match to TRBD2 covers 8 bases. The V segment lost 6 bases and the J segment 0 bases; nucleotides outside the gene matches: 4. This CDR3 has 14 residues. The germline CDR1 and CDR2 sequences are LNHDA and SQIVND (reference sequence). The CDR3, as DNA: TGTGCCAGTAGCTCAAGCGGGAGCTCCTACGAGCAGTACTTC. It is translated as CASSSSGSSYEQYF.

This sequence joins TRBV11-1 and TRBJ2-3; no reliable D call. Germline loops: CDR1 SGHAT, CDR2 FQDESV (reference sequence). The germline V and J ends were trimmed by 1 base and 0 bases, with 8 bases remaining between them. There are 15 residues in the CDR3. The CDR3 loop reads CASSLGSSSTDTQYF. CDR3 bases: TGTGCCAGCAGCTTAGGTTCGTCTAGCACAGATACGCAGTATTTT.

This sequence joins TRBV7-9 and TRBJ1-2; D remains unclear. V gave up 7 bases and J gave up 6 bases, with 12 bases separating them. Germline V gives CDR1 SEHNR, CDR2 FQNEAQ (reference sequence). The CDR3 covers 12 residues. The CDR3 DNA is TGTGCCAGCAACCCGTCAGGCGATGGCTACACCTTC. Protein sequence: CASNPSGDGYTF.

The V call is TRBV10-3, the J call TRBJ1-4; D is unresolved. This CDR3 is 16 amino acids long. Between the trimmed V and J ends, which lost 3 bases and 0 bases, there was a span of 11 bases. Germline-derived CDR1 and CDR2 are ENHRY and SYGVKD. CDR3 residues: CAISENSFATNEKLFF. The CDR3 DNA is TGTGCCATCAGTGAAAACAGCTTCGCAACTAATGAAAAACTGTTTTTT.

This CDR3 reads CASSFSQKNEKLFF. CDR3 nucleotides: TGTGCCAGCAGCTTTTCACAGAAGAATGAAAAACTGTTTTTT. The genes are TRBV11-2 and TRBJ1-4, with D hard to call. Germline CDR1 SGHAT, CDR2 FQNNGV. This CDR3 spans 14 amino acids. Trimming stripped 3 bases from V and 5 bases from J, with 10 bases between.

Here the CDR3 reads CASSSDSSNQPQHF. CDR3 DNA sequence: TGTGCCAGCAGTTCTGACAGTAGCAATCAGCCCCAGCATTTT. This rearrangement joins TRBV7-9 to TRBJ1-5, with TRBD1 as a possible D gene (5 bases). V lost 6 bases to trimming and J lost 0 bases, with 9 bases between them. The CDR3 is 14 residues long. Germline V gene data show CDR1 as SEHNR and CDR2 as FQNEAQ (reference sequence).

CDR3 loop: CASSFAGGFGFGETQYF. The DNA of the CDR3 is TGTGCCAGCAGTTTCGCTGGGGGGTTCGGGTTCGGGGAGACCCAGTACTTC. The rearrangement links TRBV28 to TRBJ2-5; D is perhaps TRBD2 (6 bases). V gave up 3 bases and J gave up 5 bases, with 22 bases separating them. Germline V CDR1 and CDR2: MDHEN, SYDVKM. The CDR3 is made up of 17 amino acids.

This clone was seen more than once but under ten times. The rearrangement joins TRBV6-6 to TRBJ1-6; 12 bases map to TRBD1. The CDR3 extends over 17 amino acids. Germline V gives CDR1 MNHNY, CDR2 SVGAGI (reference sequence). With 5 bases clipped from V and 9 bases from J, the junction kept 11 bases outside the gene matches. The CDR3 DNA sequence: TGTGCCAGCAGTCAATATACCGGGACAGGGGGCCGTTCACCCCTCCACTTT. Protein sequence: CASSQYTGTGGRSPLHF.